This paragraph reports one TCR beta chain. This receptor's antigen is unknown. No base qualities exist here, and no much larger clone lies one base off it. V drops 4 bases and J drops 1 base, leaving 22 bases in between. The CDR3, from cysteine to phenylalanine, totals 18 residues. Only the CDR3 part of the read is kept: 54 bases, read in frame from the first base. Taken from the germline V gene, the CDR1 and CDR2 loops are SGHRS and YFSETQ. At diagnosis, peripheral blood, uninvolved tumor-adjacent lung and tumor were collected and stored as a combination of fresh-frozen and FFPE material. For TCR repertoire profiling, blood samples were analyzed as peripheral blood mononuclear cells. The data were obtained in a study of T cells in localized non-small cell lung cancer (dated by TCRdb to 2020 to 2022). About the full investigation: The study examined T cell repertoires in roughly 240 patients with early-stage NSCLC and compared tumors with uninvolved tumor-adjacent lungs. The cohort comprised under 250 treatment-naïve NSCLC patients with resected, localized lung tumors. A mean age of around 66 years was recorded for the NSCLC patients, of whom around 140 were male and 107 were female.

The paper's findings and limits, for the study overall: Because multi-region tumor sequencing was not done, intratumor heterogeneity could not be ruled out. Longer overall survival was associated with higher blood T cell density, whereas shorter survival was associated with higher adjacent-lung clonality. Uninvolved tumor-adjacent lung showed the highest T cell clonality, higher than tumor, which suggests more focused antigenic responses in the uninvolved tumor-adjacent lung. Of the top 100 tumor clones, a median of 57 were detected in paired uninvolved adjacent lung; some 28 were also among that lung's top 100. Because the study design was exploratory, TCR variables were selected using unadjusted p-values without false-discovery rate correction.

TCR beta CDR3 regions were sequenced from DNA using the immunoSEQ Assay. On the study's bioinformatics: To compute T cell density, TCR beta template counts were normalized to usable DNA, which was estimated by amplifying housekeeping genes. Richness was estimated using the preseqR package, with extrapolation to 400,000 templates for PBMC samples and to 120,000 templates for tissue samples. Clonality was taken to be one minus Pielou's evenness. To identify tissue-enriched TCRs, differential abundance testing was run on productive amino-acid clonotypes with a minimum total count of 5 and an alpha of 0.1. The Jaccard Index and the Morisita Overlap Index were used to measure how much the repertoires overlapped between compartments. TCR beta CDR3s were clustered by GLIPH together with public tetramer-defined viral CDR3s, and at least three viral sequences plus V-gene enrichment were required for viral motifs. In TCRdb, the immuneACCESS table is reduced to in-frame sequences with V and J assigned. These tables do not hold every clone; where another copy was compared, an unresolved V gene accounts for under half, and the others remain unexplained. The V and J calls and clone size come from that table; D and trimming were worked out from the DNA. In all, the sample holds tens of thousands of clones, and more than 70% of those were seen once. Roughly 9% of the sample lies in the top ten.

The chain uses TRBV5-1 and TRBJ2-3, with the D gene too uncertain to name. The receptor comes from a female donor older than 55 with stage I lung adenocarcinoma. Sample: peripheral blood, taken before any cancer treatment. For the CDR3, the sequence is CASSPTSYKRVGTDTQYF. The nucleotides are TGCGCCAGCAGCCCGACCTCTTATAAACGGGTCGGCACAGATACGCAGTATTTT.